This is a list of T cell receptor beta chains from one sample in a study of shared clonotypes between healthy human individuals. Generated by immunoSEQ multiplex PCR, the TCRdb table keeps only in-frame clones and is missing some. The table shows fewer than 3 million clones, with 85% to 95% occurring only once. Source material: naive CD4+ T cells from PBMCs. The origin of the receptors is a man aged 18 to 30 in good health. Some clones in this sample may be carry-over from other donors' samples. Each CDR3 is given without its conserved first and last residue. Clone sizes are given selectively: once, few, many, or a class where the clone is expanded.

CDR3: ASSYGTQNTGELF; size: once; length: 13; V: TRBV6-6; J: TRBJ2-2
CDR3: ASGTGFYEQY; size: -; length: 10; V: TRBV6-5; J: TRBJ2-7
CDR3: ASSPFGGSYGEQF; size: -; length: 13; V: TRBV11-2; J: TRBJ2-1
CDR3: STDERGSYNEQF; size: once; length: 12; V: TRBV29-1; J: TRBJ2-1
CDR3: AWRLAGSTDTQY; size: -; length: 12; V: TRBV30; J: TRBJ2-3
CDR3: ASSTDRDTEAF; size: -; length: 11; V: TRBV7-3; J: TRBJ1-1
CDR3: ASSLYGRAGTQY; size: -; length: 12; V: TRBV28; J: TRBJ2-3
CDR3: ASYGSLYEQY; size: -; length: 10; V: TRBV28; J: TRBJ2-7
CDR3: ASSKGTPSYNEQF; size: -; length: 13; V: TRBV19; J: TRBJ2-1
CDR3: AIQDTYEQY; size: once; length: 9; V: TRBV25-1; J: TRBJ2-7
CDR3: ASSLVTEAF; size: -; length: 9; V: TRBV11-2; J: TRBJ1-1
CDR3: ATSPSIAKNIQY; size: -; length: 12; V: TRBV15; J: TRBJ2-4
CDR3: ASSPTRQFPT; size: few; length: 10; V: TRBV18; J: TRBJ1-2
CDR3: ASSLRLALRNEQF; size: -; length: 13; V: TRBV5-6; J: TRBJ2-1
CDR3: ASSLSVGTGAHEQY; size: -; length: 14; V: TRBV27; J: TRBJ2-7
CDR3: ASSLPGNTIY; size: -; length: 10; V: TRBV27; J: TRBJ1-3
CDR3: ASSSTTDTQY; size: -; length: 10; V: TRBV7-8; J: TRBJ2-3
CDR3: ASSERDTQY; size: -; length: 9; V: TRBV2; J: TRBJ2-3
CDR3: ASSVGSGTEAF; size: -; length: 11; V: TRBV2; J: TRBJ1-1
CDR3: ASSPPIAGTYNEQF; size: -; length: 14; V: TRBV18; J: TRBJ2-1
CDR3: ASSRDRETNYGYT; size: -; length: 13; V: TRBV27; J: TRBJ1-2
CDR3: ATSREGTGVYNEQF; size: -; length: 14; V: TRBV15; J: TRBJ2-1
CDR3: ASNPMGAGGFNEQF; size: once; length: 14; V: TRBV19; J: TRBJ2-1
CDR3: ASSPRGGTGNTEAF; size: -; length: 14; V: TRBV11-2; J: TRBJ1-1
CDR3: ATGHRGNTQY; size: -; length: 10; V: TRBV19; J: TRBJ2-3
CDR3: ASSQDNHRDVTPQH; size: -; length: 14; V: TRBV4-3; J: TRBJ1-5
CDR3: ASSVSTGNSGANVLT; size: -; length: 15; V: TRBV9; J: TRBJ2-6
CDR3: ASSDPGRGGGQF; size: -; length: 12; V: TRBV6-1; J: TRBJ2-1